The clone carrying this T cell receptor (beta chain) showed up just a few times. The antigen remains undetermined. The germline V gene has CDR1 MNHEY and CDR2 SVGAGI. The CDR3 length is 18 residues. V was clipped by 2 bases and J by 2 bases, with 21 bases between them. The data are from a study of T cells in Graves' hyperthyroidism and ophthalmopathy. Researchers took RNA transcripts and amplified the TCR beta CDR3 regions from them. A set of HTBI primers served as the primers for a first-round RT-PCR of the TCR CDR3. TCRdb ran MiXCR on the multiplex PCR reads and lists one entry per CDR3 protein. The sample records some 740,000 distinct CDR3 sequences, approximately 14% being singletons. Study-wide results and caveats: A 13 V-J signature model discriminated ophthalmopathy versus stable hyperthyroidism.

The J gene is TRBJ1-2, the V gene TRBV6-5, with D possibly matching TRBD1 (5 bases). The clonotype was recovered from a woman aged 18-29 years with Graves' hyperthyroidism. Specimen: blood. DNA for the CDR3: TGTGCCAGCAGTTACAACACTTGGAAGGGGACCCCCAACTATGGCTACACCTTC. This translates into CASSYNTWKGTPNYGYTF.